One and the same sample provided the 13 T cell receptor beta chains below, sequenced in a study of cytomegalovirus exposure and HLA in healthy donors. The PCR used 60 Vbeta and 13 Jbeta primers. The method was immunoSEQ multiplex PCR; TCRdb's version includes in-frame clones alone and lacks a portion of them. Of roughly 110,000 clones in the sample, over 75% were seen once. The sequencing sample was made of PBMCs. These receptors all stem from a male donor in good health and CMV-seronegative.

V gene TRBV5-1 combines with J gene TRBJ2-3, with 7 bases that match TRBD1. Germline V gives CDR1 SGHRS, CDR2 YFSETQ. After removal of 4 bases from V and 5 bases from J, the junction contained 13 bases not matched to a gene. This CDR3 has 16 residues. The CDR3 nucleotides read TGCGCCAGCAGCCTCGCGGAAGGGGGCTTCGGAGATACGCAGTATTTT. Protein sequence: CASSLAEGGFGDTQYF.

V is TRBV29-1 and J is TRBJ2-5, with D maybe TRBD1 (6 bases). Germline V gene lookup returns CDR1 SQVTM and CDR2 ANQGSEA. V was cut by 4 bases and J by 5 bases, with 11 bases left in between. This CDR3 comprises 12 residues. The CDR3 nucleotides read TGCAGCGTTGCAGGGGTTGCTGAGACCCAGTACTTC. It is translated as CSVAGVAETQYF.

A note on this clone: Other DNA sequences in this sample translate to the same CDR3. The CDR3 bases are TGTGCCAGTAGCCAAACCGGACTGAACAATCAGCCCCAGCATTTT. Protein product: CASSQTGLNNQPQHF. V usage is TRBV7-2 and J usage is TRBJ1-5, with unresolved D. The CDR3 length is 15 residues. V lost 9 bases and J 3 bases, leaving 18 bases between the germline ends. Germline assignment: CDR1 SGHTA and CDR2 FQGNSA.

This rearrangement joins TRBV6-5 to TRBJ2-3; 7 bases match TRBD2. V dropped 7 bases and J dropped 3; count of bases not matched to a gene: 10. This CDR3 contains 15 residues. Germline CDR1 is MNHEY and CDR2 is SVGAGI. The CDR3, as DNA: TGTGCCAGCACCCAAAGACTAGCCCTTACAGATACGCAGTATTTT. Encoded protein: CASTQRLALTDTQYF.

This clone was counted only a few times. The chain recombines TRBV6-1 with TRBJ1-5; 7 bases agree with TRBD1. Germline loops: CDR1 MNHNS, CDR2 SASEGT. CDR3 length equals 15 residues. V lost 3 bases to trimming and J lost 3 bases; unmatched junction nucleotides: 5. The CDR3 DNA follows: TGTGCCAGCAGTGATAGGGGACAGAACAATCAGCCCCAGCATTTT. This translates into CASSDRGQNNQPQHF.

The chain has TRBV15 and TRBJ2-7; TRBD1 agrees at 8 bases. Germline assignment: CDR1 LNHNV and CDR2 YYDKDF (reference sequence). The CDR3 totals 16 residues. J lost 3 bases, V lost 0 bases, and 7 bases had no gene match. The DNA for the CDR3 is TGTGCCACCAGCAGAGATAGACAGGGGAAGGGCTACGAGCAGTACTTC. This gives the protein CATSRDRQGKGYEQYF.

The CDR3 spells CASSHLREGRFNEQFF. CDR3 nucleotides: TGTGCCAGCAGCCACCTGAGGGAGGGCCGTTTCAATGAGCAGTTCTTC. The rearrangement uses TRBV5-8 and TRBJ2-1; TRBD2 matches 7 bases. Unmatched junction bases numbered 13, after V lost 4 bases and J lost 6 bases. The CDR3 extends over 16 amino acids. The germline CDR1 and CDR2 sequences are SGHTS and YDEGEE.

Only one count was recorded for this clone. The chain recombines TRBV28 with TRBJ2-7; 9 positions match TRBD1. Unmatched junction bases numbered 6, after V lost 5 bases and J lost 4 bases. This CDR3 is 14 amino acids long. Germline CDR1 MDHEN, CDR2 SYDVKM. The chain's CDR3 is CASSPQGAGYEQYF. The CDR3 nucleotides read TGTGCCAGCAGTCCACAGGGGGCGGGTTACGAGCAGTACTTC. The variable domain in full, with the rest retrieved from reference TRBV28 and TRBJ2-7, is DVKVTQSSRYLVKRTGEKVFLECVQDMDHENMFWYRQDPGLGLRLIYFSYDVKMKEKGDIPEGYSVSREKKERFSLILESASTNQTSMYLCASSPQGAGYEQYFGPGTRLTVT.

This chain connects TRBV6-1 to TRBJ2-1, with 8 positions matching TRBD2. Looked up from germline, CDR1 is MNHNS and CDR2 is SASEGT. Trimming removed 6 bases from V and 7 bases from J; junction bases left unmatched: 5. CDR3 length: 13 residues. The CDR3 spells CASRSGRSNEQFF. CDR3 nucleotides: TGTGCCAGCAGGAGCGGGAGATCGAATGAGCAGTTCTTC.

The chain uses TRBV5-1 and TRBJ2-3; TRBD1 agrees at 7 bases. This CDR3 contains 14 residues. Germline assignment: CDR1 SGHRS and CDR2 YFSETQ. The V segment lost 8 bases and the J segment 0 bases; nucleotides outside the gene matches: 6. The CDR3 sequence: CASTTGLSTDTQYF. In DNA, the CDR3 is TGCGCCAGTACGACAGGGCTGAGCACAGATACGCAGTATTTT.

The V and J genes are TRBV29-1 and TRBJ1-2, with D uncertain. Germline V lookup: CDR1 SQVTM, CDR2 ANQGSEA. The V gene lost 3 bases and the J gene lost 4 bases, with 9 bases spanning the gap. The CDR3 totals 12 residues. The CDR3 bases are TGCAGCGTTGAGCGGGGAGGCTATGGCTACACCTTC. The encoded protein is CSVERGGYGYTF.

This chain uses TRBV28 with TRBJ2-7, with TRBD2 identical over 8 bases. CDR1 is MDHEN and CDR2 is SYDVKM in the germline V gene. The CDR3 is 16 amino acids. V was pared by 3 bases and J by 4 bases, with 11 bases of the junction left unmatched. In nucleotides, the CDR3 is TGTGCCAGCAGTTTGGGGGGCGGGGGGACCTTGTACGAGCAGTACTTC. It encodes CASSLGGGGTLYEQYF.

This clone was counted a single time. The chain joins TRBV7-2 to TRBJ1-4; possibly TRBD1 for D (5 bases). This CDR3 is 13 amino acids long. The germline V gene has CDR1 SGHTA and CDR2 FQGNSA. Trimming took 3 bases from V and 7 from J, leaving 9 bases between them. The CDR3 region has the DNA TGTGCCAGCAGCTTCCAGGGAGGTGAAAAACTGTTTTTT. Amino acid sequence: CASSFQGGEKLFF. The complete variable domain, with remaining parts taken from reference TRBV7-2 and TRBJ1-4, reads GAGVSQSPSNKVTEKGKDVELRCDPISGHTALYWYRQSLGQGLEFLIYFQGNSAPDKSGLPSDRFSAERTGGSVSTLTIQRTQQEDSAVYLCASSFQGGEKLFFGSGTQLSVL.